This TCR beta chain was recorded in a study of T cell repertoires in cytomegalovirus infection. Trimming took 6 bases from V and 6 from J; bases not matched to a gene: 11. The CDR3 spans 15 residues. CDR1 is SGHTA and CDR2 is FQGNSA in the germline V gene. Study outcomes and limitations: The ex vivo response was dominated by HLA-C-restricted CMV-specific TCR beta clonotypes.

A word on this clonotype: The target antigen is unknown.

TCRdb itself ran the reads through MiXCR, one entry per CDR3 protein. Altogether over 45,000 distinct CDR3 sequences are present, over 15% being singletons, with the ten largest covering less than 30%. V gene TRBV7-2 combines with J gene TRBJ2-1; 7 bases line up with TRBD2. The receptor's source is a human donor in good health (CMV status not recorded). Some clones in this sample may be carry-over from other donors' samples. The material was CD8+ T cells from cultured PBMCs, obtained from culture after CMV antigen stimulation. The CDR3 reads CASSRDYHTPNEQFF. CDR3 nucleotide sequence: TGTGCCAGCAGTCGGGACTACCATACCCCCAATGAGCAGTTCTTC. The entire variable domain, with the rest obtained from reference TRBV7-2 and TRBJ2-1, is as follows: GAGVSQSPSNKVTEKGKDVELRCDPISGHTALYWYRQSLGQGLEFLIYFQGNSAPDKSGLPSDRFSAERTGGSVSTLTIQRTQQEDSAVYLCASSRDYHTPNEQFFGPGTRLTVL.